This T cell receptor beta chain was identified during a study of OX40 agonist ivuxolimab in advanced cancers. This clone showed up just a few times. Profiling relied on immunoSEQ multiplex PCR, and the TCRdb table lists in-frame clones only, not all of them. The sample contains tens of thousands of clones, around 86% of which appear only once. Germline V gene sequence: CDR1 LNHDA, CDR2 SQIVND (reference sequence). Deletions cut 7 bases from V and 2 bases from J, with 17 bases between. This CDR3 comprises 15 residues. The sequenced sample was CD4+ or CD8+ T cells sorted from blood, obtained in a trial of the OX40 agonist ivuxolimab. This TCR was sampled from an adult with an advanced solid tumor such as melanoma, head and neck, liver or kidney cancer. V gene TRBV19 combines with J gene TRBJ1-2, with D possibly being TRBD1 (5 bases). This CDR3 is CASTLLRDGNYGYTF. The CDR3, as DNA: TGTGCCAGTACCCTCCTCCGGGACGGAAACTATGGCTACACCTTC.